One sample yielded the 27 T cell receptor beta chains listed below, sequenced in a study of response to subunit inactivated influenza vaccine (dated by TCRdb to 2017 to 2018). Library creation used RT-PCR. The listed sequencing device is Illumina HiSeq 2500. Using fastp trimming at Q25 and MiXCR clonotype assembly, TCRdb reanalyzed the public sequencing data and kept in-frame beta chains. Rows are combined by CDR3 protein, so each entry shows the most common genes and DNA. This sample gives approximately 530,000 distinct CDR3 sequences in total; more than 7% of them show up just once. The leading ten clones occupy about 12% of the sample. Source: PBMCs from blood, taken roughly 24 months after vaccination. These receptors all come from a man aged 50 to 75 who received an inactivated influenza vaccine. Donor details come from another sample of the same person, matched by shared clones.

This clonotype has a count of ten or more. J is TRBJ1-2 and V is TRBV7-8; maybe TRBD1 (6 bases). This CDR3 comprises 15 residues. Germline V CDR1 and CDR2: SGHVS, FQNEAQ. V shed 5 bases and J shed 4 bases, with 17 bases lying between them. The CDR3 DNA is TGTGCCAGCAGCCCCGCCAGGGGATCGGGCTATGGCTACACCTTC. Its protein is CASSPARGSGYGYTF. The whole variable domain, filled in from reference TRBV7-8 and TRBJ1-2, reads GAGVSQSPRYKVAKRGQDVALRCDPISGHVSLFWYQQALGQGPEFLTYFQNEAQLDKSGLPSDRFFAERPEGSVSTLKIQRTQQEDSAVYLCASSPARGSGYGYTFGSGTRLTVV.

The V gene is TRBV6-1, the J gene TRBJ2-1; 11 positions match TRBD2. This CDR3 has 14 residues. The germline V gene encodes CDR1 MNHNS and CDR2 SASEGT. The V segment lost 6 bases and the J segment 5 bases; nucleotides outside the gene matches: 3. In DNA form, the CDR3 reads TGTGCCAGCAGCATAGCGGGGGGGAACAATGAGCAGTTCTTC. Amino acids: CASSIAGGNNEQFF.

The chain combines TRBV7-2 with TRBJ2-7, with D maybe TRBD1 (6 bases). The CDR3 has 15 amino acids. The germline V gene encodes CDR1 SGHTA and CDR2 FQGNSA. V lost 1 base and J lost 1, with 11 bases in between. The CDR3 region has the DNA TGTGCCAGCAGCTTAGGCAGGGGAAGGTCCTACGAGCAGTACTTC. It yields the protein CASSLGRGRSYEQYF. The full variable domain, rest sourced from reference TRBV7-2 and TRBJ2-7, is GAGVSQSPSNKVTEKGKDVELRCDPISGHTALYWYRQSLGQGLEFLIYFQGNSAPDKSGLPSDRFSAERTGGSVSTLTIQRTQQEDSAVYLCASSLGRGRSYEQYFGPGTRLTVT.

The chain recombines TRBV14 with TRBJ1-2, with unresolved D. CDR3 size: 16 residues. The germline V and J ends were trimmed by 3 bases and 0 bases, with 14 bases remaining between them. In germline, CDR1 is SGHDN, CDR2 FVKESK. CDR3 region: CASSHARPIANYGYTF. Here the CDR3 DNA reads TGTGCCAGCAGCCACGCGAGGCCGATAGCTAACTATGGCTACACCTTC.

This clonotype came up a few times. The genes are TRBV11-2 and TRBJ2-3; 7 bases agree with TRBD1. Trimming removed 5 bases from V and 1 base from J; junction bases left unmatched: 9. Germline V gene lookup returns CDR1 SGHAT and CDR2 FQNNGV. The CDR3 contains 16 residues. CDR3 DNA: TGTGCCAGCAGCCCCTACAGGGGACCTCGCACAGATACGCAGTATTTT. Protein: CASSPYRGPRTDTQYF.

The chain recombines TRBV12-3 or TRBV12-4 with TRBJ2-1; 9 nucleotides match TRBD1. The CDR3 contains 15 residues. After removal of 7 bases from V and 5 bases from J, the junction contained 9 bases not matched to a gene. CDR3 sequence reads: CASKPTGTGNNEQFF. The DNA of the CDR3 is TGTGCCAGCAAACCTACCGGGACAGGGAACAATGAGCAGTTCTTC.

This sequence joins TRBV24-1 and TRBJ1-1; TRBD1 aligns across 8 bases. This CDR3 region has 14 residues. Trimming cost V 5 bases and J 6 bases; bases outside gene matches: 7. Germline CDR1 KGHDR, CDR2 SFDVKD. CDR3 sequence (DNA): TGTGCCACCAGTGCAAGGGACAGGCCGGCTGAAGCTTTCTTT. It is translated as CATSARDRPAEAFF.

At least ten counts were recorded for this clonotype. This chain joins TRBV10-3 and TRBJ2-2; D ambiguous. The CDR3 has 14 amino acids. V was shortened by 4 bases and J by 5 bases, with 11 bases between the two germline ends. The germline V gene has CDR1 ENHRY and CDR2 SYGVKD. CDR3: CAISAGPATGELFF. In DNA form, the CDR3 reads TGTGCCATCAGTGCGGGCCCGGCGACCGGGGAGCTGTTTTTT.

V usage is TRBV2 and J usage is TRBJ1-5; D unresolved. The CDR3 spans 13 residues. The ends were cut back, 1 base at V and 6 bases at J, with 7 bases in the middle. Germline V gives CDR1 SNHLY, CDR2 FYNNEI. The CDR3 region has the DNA TGTGCCAGCAGTGAAGTCGAAAGTCAGCCCCAGCATTTT. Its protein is CASSEVESQPQHF. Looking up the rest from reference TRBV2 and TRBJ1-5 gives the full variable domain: EPEVTQTPSHQVTQMGQEVILRCVPISNHLYFYWYRQILGQKVEFLVSFYNNEISEKSEIFDDQFSVERPDGSNFTLKIRSTKLEDSAMYFCASSEVESQPQHFGDGTRLSIL.

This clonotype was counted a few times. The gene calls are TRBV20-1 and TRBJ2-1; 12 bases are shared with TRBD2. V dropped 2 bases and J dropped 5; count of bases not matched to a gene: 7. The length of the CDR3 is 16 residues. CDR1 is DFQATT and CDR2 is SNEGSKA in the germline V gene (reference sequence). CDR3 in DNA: TGCAGTGCTAGACTAGCGGGAGGGTATCCGAACAATGAGCAGTTCTTC. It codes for CSARLAGGYPNNEQFF.

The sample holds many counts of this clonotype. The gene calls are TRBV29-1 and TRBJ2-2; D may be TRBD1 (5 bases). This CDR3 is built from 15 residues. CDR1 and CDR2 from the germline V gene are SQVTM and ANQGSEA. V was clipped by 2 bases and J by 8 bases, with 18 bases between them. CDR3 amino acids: CSVERGSQIGGELFF. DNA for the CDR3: TGCAGCGTTGAAAGGGGTAGCCAGATCGGAGGGGAGCTGTTTTTT.

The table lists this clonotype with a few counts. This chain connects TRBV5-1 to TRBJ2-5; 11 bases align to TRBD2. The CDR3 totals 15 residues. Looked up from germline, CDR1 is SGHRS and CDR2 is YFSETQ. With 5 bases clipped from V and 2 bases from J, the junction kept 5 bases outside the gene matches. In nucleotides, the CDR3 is TGCGCCAGCAGAAGGACTAGCGGGCGACAAGAGACCCAGTACTTC. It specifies CASRRTSGRQETQYF.

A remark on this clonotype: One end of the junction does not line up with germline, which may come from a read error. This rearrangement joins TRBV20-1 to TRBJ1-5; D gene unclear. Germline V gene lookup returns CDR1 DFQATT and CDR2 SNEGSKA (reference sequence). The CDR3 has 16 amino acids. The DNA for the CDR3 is TGCAATGCTAGAGACTCGGGCCCGCAGGCGGGTCAGCCCCAGCATTTT. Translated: CNARDSGPQAGQPQHF.

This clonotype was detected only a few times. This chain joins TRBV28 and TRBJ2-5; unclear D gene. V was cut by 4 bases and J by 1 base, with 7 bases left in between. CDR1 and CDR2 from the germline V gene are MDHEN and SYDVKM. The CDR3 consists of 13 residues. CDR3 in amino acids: CASSSRIQETQYF. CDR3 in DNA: TGTGCCAGCAGTTCAAGGATCCAAGAGACCCAGTACTTC.

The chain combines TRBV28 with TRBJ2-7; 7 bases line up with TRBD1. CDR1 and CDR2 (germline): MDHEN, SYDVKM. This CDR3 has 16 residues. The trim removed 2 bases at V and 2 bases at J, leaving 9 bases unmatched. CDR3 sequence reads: CASSLVKGQIPYEQYF. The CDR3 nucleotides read TGTGCCAGCAGTTTAGTGAAGGGACAGATCCCCTACGAGCAGTACTTC.

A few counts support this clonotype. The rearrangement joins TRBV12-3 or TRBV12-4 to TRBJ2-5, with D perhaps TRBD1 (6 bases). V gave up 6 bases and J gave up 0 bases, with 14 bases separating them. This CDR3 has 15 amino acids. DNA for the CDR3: TGTGCCAGCAGGGGAACGGGACACAACCAAGAGACCCAGTACTTC. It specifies CASRGTGHNQETQYF.

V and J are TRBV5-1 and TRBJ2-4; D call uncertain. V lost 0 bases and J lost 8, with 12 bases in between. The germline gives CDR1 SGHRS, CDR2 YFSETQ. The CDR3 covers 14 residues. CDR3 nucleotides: TGCGCCAGCAGCTTGGGACCGTCCGAGGACATTCAGTACTTC. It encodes CASSLGPSEDIQYF.

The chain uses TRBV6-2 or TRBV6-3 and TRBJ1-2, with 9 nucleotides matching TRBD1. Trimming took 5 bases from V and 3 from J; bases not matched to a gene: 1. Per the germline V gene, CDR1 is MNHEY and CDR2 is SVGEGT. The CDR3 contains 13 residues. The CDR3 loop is CASSGQGHYGYTF. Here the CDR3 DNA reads TGTGCCAGCAGTGGACAGGGGCACTATGGCTACACCTTC.

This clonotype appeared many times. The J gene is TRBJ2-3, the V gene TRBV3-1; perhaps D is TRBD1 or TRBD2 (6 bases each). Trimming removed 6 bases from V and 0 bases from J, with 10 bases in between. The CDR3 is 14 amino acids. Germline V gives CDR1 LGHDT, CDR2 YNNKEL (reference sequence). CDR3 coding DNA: TGTGCCAGCAGACGGAGGGGGAGCACAGATACGCAGTATTTT. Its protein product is CASRRRGSTDTQYF.

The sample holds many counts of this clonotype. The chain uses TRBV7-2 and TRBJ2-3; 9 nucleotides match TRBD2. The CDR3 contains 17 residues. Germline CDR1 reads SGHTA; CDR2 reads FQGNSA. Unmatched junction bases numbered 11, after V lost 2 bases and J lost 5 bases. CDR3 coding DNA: TGTGCCAGCAGCTTATCTTACCTCGGGCGGGAGGGAGATACGCAGTATTTT. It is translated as CASSLSYLGREGDTQYF.

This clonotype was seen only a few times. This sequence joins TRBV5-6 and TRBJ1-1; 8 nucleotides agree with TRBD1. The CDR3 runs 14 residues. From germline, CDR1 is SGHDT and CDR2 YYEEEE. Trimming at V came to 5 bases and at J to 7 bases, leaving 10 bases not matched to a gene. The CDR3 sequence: CASRPRQGILEAFF. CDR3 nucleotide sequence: TGTGCCAGCAGGCCCAGACAGGGGATCCTTGAAGCTTTCTTT.

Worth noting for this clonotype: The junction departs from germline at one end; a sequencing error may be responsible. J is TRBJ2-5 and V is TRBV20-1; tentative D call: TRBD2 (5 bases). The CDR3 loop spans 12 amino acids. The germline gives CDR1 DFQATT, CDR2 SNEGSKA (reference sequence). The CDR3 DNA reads TGCAGTACTAGGAGAAGCCAAGAGACCCAGTACTTC. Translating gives CSTRRSQETQYF.

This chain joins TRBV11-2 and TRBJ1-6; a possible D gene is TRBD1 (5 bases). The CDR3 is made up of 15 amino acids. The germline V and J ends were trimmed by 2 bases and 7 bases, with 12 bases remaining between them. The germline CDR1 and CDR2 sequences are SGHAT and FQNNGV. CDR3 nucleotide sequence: TGTGCCAGCAGCTTATCGGGGGTAACGAATTCACCCCTCCACTTT. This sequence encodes CASSLSGVTNSPLHF.

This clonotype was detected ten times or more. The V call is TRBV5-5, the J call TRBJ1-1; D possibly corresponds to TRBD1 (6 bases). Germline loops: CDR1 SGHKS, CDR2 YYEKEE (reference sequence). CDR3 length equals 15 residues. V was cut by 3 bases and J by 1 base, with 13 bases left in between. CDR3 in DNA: TGTGCCAGCAGCTACGAGTGGACAGCGAACACTGAAGCTTTCTTT. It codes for CASSYEWTANTEAFF. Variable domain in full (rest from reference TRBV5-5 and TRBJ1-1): DAGVTQSPTHLIKTRGQQVTLRCSPISGHKSVSWYQQVLGQGPQFIFQYYEKEERGRGNFPDRFSARQFPNYSSELNVNALLLGDSALYLCASSYEWTANTEAFFGQGTRLTVV.

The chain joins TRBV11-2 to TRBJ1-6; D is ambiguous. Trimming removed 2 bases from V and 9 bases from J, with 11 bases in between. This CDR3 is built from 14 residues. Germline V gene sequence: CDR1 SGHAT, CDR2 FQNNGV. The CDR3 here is CASSLFLGGSPLHF. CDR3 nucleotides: TGTGCCAGCAGCTTATTCTTGGGCGGTTCACCCCTCCACTTT.

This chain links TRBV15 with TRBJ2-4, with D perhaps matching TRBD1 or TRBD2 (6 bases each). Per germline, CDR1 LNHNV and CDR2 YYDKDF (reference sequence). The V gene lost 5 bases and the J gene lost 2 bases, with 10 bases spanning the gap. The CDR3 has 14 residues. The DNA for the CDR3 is TGTGCCACCAGCCGAGGGGGGACCAAAAACATTCAGTACTTC. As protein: CATSRGGTKNIQYF.

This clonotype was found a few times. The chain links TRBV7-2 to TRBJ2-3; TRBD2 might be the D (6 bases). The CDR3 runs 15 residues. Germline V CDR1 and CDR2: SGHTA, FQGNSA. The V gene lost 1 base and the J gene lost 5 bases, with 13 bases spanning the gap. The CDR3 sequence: CASSLGTTRLDTQYF. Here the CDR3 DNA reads TGTGCCAGCAGCTTAGGGACTACCCGGTTAGATACGCAGTATTTT. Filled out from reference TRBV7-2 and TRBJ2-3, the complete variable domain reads GAGVSQSPSNKVTEKGKDVELRCDPISGHTALYWYRQSLGQGLEFLIYFQGNSAPDKSGLPSDRFSAERTGGSVSTLTIQRTQQEDSAVYLCASSLGTTRLDTQYFGPGTRLTVL.